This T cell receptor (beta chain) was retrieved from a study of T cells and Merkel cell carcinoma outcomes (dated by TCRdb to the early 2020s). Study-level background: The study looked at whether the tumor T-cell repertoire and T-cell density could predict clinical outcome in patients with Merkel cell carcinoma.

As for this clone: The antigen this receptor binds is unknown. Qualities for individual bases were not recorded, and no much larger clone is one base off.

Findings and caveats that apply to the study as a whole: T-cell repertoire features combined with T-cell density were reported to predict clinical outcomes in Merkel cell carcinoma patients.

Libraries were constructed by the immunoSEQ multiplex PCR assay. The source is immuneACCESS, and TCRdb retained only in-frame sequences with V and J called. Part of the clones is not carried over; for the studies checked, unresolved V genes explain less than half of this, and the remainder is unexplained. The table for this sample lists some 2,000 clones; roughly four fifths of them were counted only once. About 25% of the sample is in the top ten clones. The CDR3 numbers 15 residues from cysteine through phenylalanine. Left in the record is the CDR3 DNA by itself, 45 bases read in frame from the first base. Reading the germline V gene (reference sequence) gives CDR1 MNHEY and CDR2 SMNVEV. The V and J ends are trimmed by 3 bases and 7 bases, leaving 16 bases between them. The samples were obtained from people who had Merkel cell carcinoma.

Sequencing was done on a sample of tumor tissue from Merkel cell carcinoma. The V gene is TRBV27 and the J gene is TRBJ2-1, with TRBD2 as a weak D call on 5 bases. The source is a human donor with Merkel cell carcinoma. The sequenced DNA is TGTGCCAGCAGTTTGTCACGCGGGCGAAATAATGAGCAGTTCTTC. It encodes CASSLSRGRNNEQFF.